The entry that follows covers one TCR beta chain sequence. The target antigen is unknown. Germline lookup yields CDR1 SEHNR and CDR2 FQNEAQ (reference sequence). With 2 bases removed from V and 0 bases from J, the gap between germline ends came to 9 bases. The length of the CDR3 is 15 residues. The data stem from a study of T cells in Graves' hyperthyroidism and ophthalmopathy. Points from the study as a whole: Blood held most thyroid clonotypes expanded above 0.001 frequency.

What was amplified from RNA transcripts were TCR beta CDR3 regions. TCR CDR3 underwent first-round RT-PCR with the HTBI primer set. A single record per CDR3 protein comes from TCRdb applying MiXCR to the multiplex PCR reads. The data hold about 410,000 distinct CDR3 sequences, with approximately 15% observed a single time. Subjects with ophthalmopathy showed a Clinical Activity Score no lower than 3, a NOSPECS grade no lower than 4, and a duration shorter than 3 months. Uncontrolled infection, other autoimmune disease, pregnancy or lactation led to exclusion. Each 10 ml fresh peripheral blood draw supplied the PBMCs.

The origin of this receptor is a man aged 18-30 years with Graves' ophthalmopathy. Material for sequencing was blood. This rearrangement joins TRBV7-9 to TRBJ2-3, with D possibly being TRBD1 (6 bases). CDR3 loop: CASSLLQGSTDTQYF. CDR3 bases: TGTGCCAGCAGCTTATTACAGGGAAGCACAGATACGCAGTATTTT.